This TCR beta chain stems from a study of HIV-infected children after antiretroviral therapy interruption. Germline trimming cut 7 bases from V and 4 bases from J; bases unmatched to any gene: 9. Germline lookup yields CDR1 SNHLY and CDR2 FYNNEI. This CDR3 is built from 15 residues. Study outcomes and limitations: The CD45RA+ naive sort may contain some EMRA or stem memory cells.

Treatment: PENTA 11 planned treatment interruption arm or continuous ART arm. A note on this clonotype: Its antigen is unidentified.

RNA-based 3' RACE libraries used unique molecular identifiers. MiXCR, applied by TCRdb to the 3' RACE reads, yields one record per CDR3 protein. Among more than 75,000 distinct CDR3 sequences listed, less than 7% were seen once. The origin of this receptor is a pool of human donors with HIV. The sequences come from CD45RA+ CD4+ T cells from PBMCs, pooled from several time points, collected from a donor given antiretroviral therapy, either interrupted or continuous. Noted subset: naive CD4+ CD45RA+ CD45RO- T cells. The chain employs TRBV2 and TRBJ2-2; TRBD1 matches 7 bases. CDR3 bases: TGTGCCAGCAAGATGGGACAGACTTTCACCGGGGAGCTGTTTTTT. It translates to CASKMGQTFTGELFF.